These T cell receptor beta chains were read from a single sample in a study of blood T cell repertoires in COVID-19. Produced via immunoSEQ multiplex PCR; TCRdb's table is partial and in-frame only. Here the sample spans a few hundred thousand clones, 75% to 90% being singletons. Material for sequencing was peripheral blood. The source is a woman aged 70-85 years with COVID-19, enrolled during active disease. Each CDR3 is given with its conserved first and last residue. The D gene is left open where the match is weak. Rows give clone size only sometimes, using once, few, many, or a class for an expanded clone.

>-|14|-|TRBJ1-4|TRBV30
TGTGCCTGGAGTGTAAGAGGGTCTGGGGAAAAACTGTTTTTT
CAWSVRGSGEKLFF
>TRBD1|14|-|TRBJ2-7|TRBV29-1
TGCAGCGTTGTAGTCGGCAGGGGGTCAGACGAGCAGTACTTC
CSVVVGRGSDEQYF
>-|14|once|TRBJ1-1|TRBV19
TGTGCCAGTAATGTTGGGGCATTGAACACTGAAGCTTTCTTT
CASNVGALNTEAFF
>-|16|-|TRBJ2-2|TRBV18
TGTGCCAGCTCACCACCGGGGCCCCCGAACACCGGGGAGCTGTTTTTT
CASSPPGPPNTGELFF
>-|12|-|TRBJ2-2|TRBV3-1/TRBV3-2
TGTGCCAGCAGCCAAGGGCCCGGGGAGCTGTTTTTT
CASSQGPGELFF
>-|16|-|TRBJ2-2|TRBV5-1
TGCGCCAGCAGCTTGGTAGCTCATCGCGACACCGGGGAGCTGTTTTTT
CASSLVAHRDTGELFF
>-|15|-|TRBJ2-2|TRBV11-3
TGTGCCAGCAGCTTAGTAGTCGCGAACACCGGGGAGCTGTTTTTT
CASSLVVANTGELFF
>TRBD2|16|once|TRBJ2-1|TRBV11-3
TGTGCCAGCAGCTTAGTAGGGTCTAGCGGGAGCCGGGAGCAGTTCTTC
CASSLVGSSGSREQFF
>-|12|-|TRBJ2-7|TRBV5-1
TGCGCCAGCAGCAGGGACAACTACGAGCAGTACTTC
CASSRDNYEQYF
>-|14|-|TRBJ2-1|TRBV3-1/TRBV3-2
TGTGCCAGCAGCCAAGCGGGGTCCGGCAATGAGCAGTTCTTC
CASSQAGSGNEQFF
>TRBD2|16|-|TRBJ2-5|TRBV5-3
TGTGCCAGAAGCTTCGAAGCGGGAGTGTTCCAAGAGACCCAGTACTTC
CARSFEAGVFQETQYF
>TRBD1|14|once|TRBJ1-2|TRBV7-6
TGTGCCAGCAGCCCGGGACAGCTTAACTATGGCTACACCTTC
CASSPGQLNYGYTF
>-|14|-|TRBJ1-2|TRBV30
TGTGCCTGGAGTGTCACAGACGTAAACTATGGCTACACCTTC
CAWSVTDVNYGYTF
>-|12|-|TRBJ1-3|TRBV9
TGTGCCAGCAGCGCCCGGGAAGACACCATATATTTT
CASSAREDTIYF
>TRBD1|16|-|TRBJ1-2|TRBV4-1
TGCGCCAGCAGCCAAGACGACAGGGCGCATGGCTATGGCTACACCTTC
CASSQDDRAHGYGYTF
>-|14|few|TRBJ2-5|TRBV7-3
TGTGCCAGCAGCTTAAACGGGAATGAAGAGACCCAGTACTTC
CASSLNGNEETQYF
>-|14|-|TRBJ1-4|TRBV18
TGTGCCAGCTCACCCACCGGGACTAATGAAAAACTGTTTTTT
CASSPTGTNEKLFF
>-|13|-|TRBJ1-2|TRBV7-2
TGTGCCAGCAGCCCCGGGGTTTTCTATGGCTACACCTTC
CASSPGVFYGYTF
>-|15|-|TRBJ1-3|TRBV5-1
TGCGCCAGCAGCGACAACCCGTACTCTGGAAACACCATATATTTT
CASSDNPYSGNTIYF
>TRBD1|15|-|TRBJ1-2|TRBV27
TGTGCCAGCAGTTTAGGGACAGAGAGGGGCTATGGCTACACCTTC
CASSLGTERGYGYTF
>TRBD1|16|-|TRBJ1-6|TRBV28
TGTGCCAGCAGTCCCGGGACAGGTGCGATTCAGTCACCCCTCCACTTT
CASSPGTGAIQSPLHF
>TRBD2|16|-|TRBJ2-1|TRBV9
TGTGCCAGCAGCGCACCTACTAGCGGGAGGAGCTATGAGCAGTTCTTC
CASSAPTSGRSYEQFF
>TRBD2|16|-|TRBJ2-4|TRBV19
TGTGCCAGTACCGGGACTAGCGGCCTAGCCAAAAACATTCAGTACTTC
CASTGTSGLAKNIQYF
>-|19|-|TRBJ2-3|TRBV21-1
TGTGCCAGCAGCAAAGGTGGACCGGGACTAGCGATATGCACAGATACGCAGTATTTT
CASSKGGPGLAICTDTQYF
>-|14|-|TRBJ1-4|TRBV20-1
TGCAGTGCTAGTTTTTACAGCCCTAATGAAAAACTGTTTTTT
CSASFYSPNEKLFF
>TRBD2|14|-|TRBJ2-3|TRBV14
TGTGCCAGCAGCCAAGGGACTAGCGAAAATACGCAGTATTTT
CASSQGTSENTQYF
>-|15|-|TRBJ1-1|TRBV29-1
TGCAGCGTTGTTGGGGACATCTTCTCGAACACTGAAGCTTTCTTT
CSVVGDIFSNTEAFF
>-|15|-|TRBJ1-5|TRBV28
TGTGCCAGCAGTTTGATTTCGCCTAGGAATCAGCCCCAGCATTTT
CASSLISPRNQPQHF
>-|12|-|TRBJ2-5|TRBV7-9
TGTGCCAGCAGCAGGGACGGGGAGACCCAGTACTTC
CASSRDGETQYF
>TRBD1|15|-|TRBJ1-2|TRBV7-9
TGTGCCAGCAGCCCCCGACAGGGGACCGGGAACGGCTACACCTTC
CASSPRQGTGNGYTF
>TRBD2|13|-|TRBJ2-5|TRBV30
TGTGCCTGTTCTGGCGGGAGGAGTGAGACCCAGTACTTC
CACSGGRSETQYF
>TRBD1|14|-|TRBJ1-5|TRBV28
TGTGCCAGCAGGCCTACAGGGGATAATCAGCCCCAGCATTTT
CASRPTGDNQPQHF
>TRBD1|15|-|TRBJ2-7|TRBV3-1/TRBV3-2
TGTGCCAGCAGCCAAAATCGGGACAGGGGCTACGAGCAGTACTTC
CASSQNRDRGYEQYF
>TRBD1|16|many|TRBJ2-7|TRBV11-3
TGTGCCAGCAGCTTATATTTGACAGGGAACCCCTACGAGCAGTACTTC
CASSLYLTGNPYEQYF
>-|16|-|TRBJ1-1|TRBV6-5
TGTGCCAGCAGTTACCCCCCGGGACAACTGAACACTGAAGCTTTCTTT
CASSYPPGQLNTEAFF
>-|13|-|TRBJ2-2|TRBV29-1
TGCAGCGCTACAGGGCTAAACACCGGGGAGCTGTTTTTT
CSATGLNTGELFF
>-|15|-|TRBJ1-4|TRBV19
TGTGCCAGTAGTCCCACCGGGACATCAGTTGAAAAACTGTTTTTT
CASSPTGTSVEKLFF
>TRBD1|14|-|TRBJ1-1|TRBV29-1
TGCAGCGTTGAAGGGGACAGGGAATACACTGAAGCTTTCTTT
CSVEGDREYTEAFF
>-|14|-|TRBJ1-5|TRBV2
TGTGCCAGCAGTGAGGTGGCGGAAAATCAGCCCCAGCATTTT
CASSEVAENQPQHF
>TRBD1|16|-|TRBJ2-3|TRBV24-1
TGTGCCACCAGTGATTTGAGGACAGGGCAAGCAGATACGCAGTATTTT
CATSDLRTGQADTQYF
>-|15|-|TRBJ1-1|TRBV6-5
TGTGCCAGCAATCTTCGGCGGCAGGGAAGCACTGAAGCTTTCTTT
CASNLRRQGSTEAFF
>TRBD1|20|-|TRBJ2-2|TRBV3-1/TRBV3-2
TGTGCCAGCAGCCAAAGGACGCTCGACAGGGGGCGGGTTAATACCGGGGAGCTGTTTTTT
CASSQRTLDRGRVNTGELFF
>TRBD1|15|-|TRBJ2-2|TRBV24-1
TGTGCCACCAGTGATAACAGGGGAGTCACCGGGGAGCTGTTTTTT
CATSDNRGVTGELFF
>TRBD1|14|-|TRBJ2-7|TRBV5-1
TGCGCCAGCAGACCGGGACAGGCCATCTACGAGCAGTACTTC
CASRPGQAIYEQYF
>TRBD2|11|-|TRBJ2-1|TRBV20-1
TGCAGTGCTAGAGGCGGGGGTTTGGAGTTCTTC
CSARGGGLEFF
>TRBD2|15|-|TRBJ2-5|TRBV6-6
TGTGCCAGCACAGGACTAGCGGCCTACCAAGAGACCCAGTACTTC
CASTGLAAYQETQYF
>-|17|-|TRBJ2-3|TRBV7-2
TGTGCCAGCACCAGGGGAGTCGCATACATTAGCACAGATACGCAGTATTTT
CASTRGVAYISTDTQYF
>TRBD2|14|-|TRBJ2-3|TRBV6-5
TGTGCCAGCAACCTAGCGGGAGAGGGGGATACGCAGTATTTT
CASNLAGEGDTQYF
>-|12|-|TRBJ1-1|TRBV12-3/TRBV12-4
TGTGCCAGCTTACAGGGTAACACTGAAGCTTTCTTT
CASLQGNTEAFF
>-|13|-|TRBJ1-2|TRBV11-3
TGTGCCAGCAGCTTAGGGGGGGACTATGGCTACACCTTC
CASSLGGDYGYTF
>TRBD2|17|once|TRBJ2-7|TRBV7-2
TGTGCCAGCAGCTTGGGACTAGCGGGAGGGGGTTCCTACGAGCAGTACTTC
CASSLGLAGGGSYEQYF
>TRBD2|18|-|TRBJ2-2|TRBV6-2/TRBV6-3
TGTGCCAGCAGCGACAATAGCGGGAGGGCGGTGAAAACCGGGGAGCTGTTTTTT
CASSDNSGRAVKTGELFF
>TRBD1|14|-|TRBJ1-6|TRBV7-2
TGTGCCAGCAGCCAGGGACAGTTTAATTCACCCCTCCACTTT
CASSQGQFNSPLHF
>TRBD1|14|-|TRBJ1-2|TRBV6-1
TGTGCCAGCAGTGAAGTGACAGGGCTATATGGCTACACCTTC
CASSEVTGLYGYTF